Shown below are 9 T cell receptor beta chains from a single sample sequenced in a study of blood T cell repertoires in COVID-19. TCRdb's copy holds only in-frame clones and misses some; the assay was immunoSEQ multiplex PCR. This repertoire shows 300,000 or so clones, roughly 90% found once; its top ten account for approximately 2.5%. Sequencing used PBMCs or T cells enriched from blood (not recorded which). The receptors shown here come from a man in his 60s who had recovered from COVID-19.

The chain carries TRBV2 and TRBJ2-5; the match to TRBD2 covers 7 bases. Looked up from germline, CDR1 is SNHLY and CDR2 is FYNNEI. This CDR3 has 12 residues. V lost 3 bases, J lost 5 bases, and 0 bases stayed unmatched. In DNA, the CDR3 is TGTGCCAGCAGTGAGGGGGGGGAGACCCAGTACTTC. It is translated as CASSEGGETQYF.

The J gene is TRBJ1-3, the V gene TRBV7-2; unclear D gene. The CDR3 has 13 amino acids. The germline CDR1 and CDR2 sequences are SGHTA and FQGNSA. Trimming removed 4 bases from V and 3 bases from J, with 7 bases in between. The CDR3 DNA is TGTGCCAGCAGCTCTAAAGTTGGAAACACCATATATTTT. Translation gives CASSSKVGNTIYF. Looking up the rest from reference TRBV7-2 and TRBJ1-3 gives the full variable domain: GAGVSQSPSNKVTEKGKDVELRCDPISGHTALYWYRQSLGQGLEFLIYFQGNSAPDKSGLPSDRFSAERTGGSVSTLTIQRTQQEDSAVYLCASSSKVGNTIYFGEGSWLTVV.

The V call is TRBV7-3, the J call TRBJ2-1; possible D gene TRBD2, 5 bases. Germline CDR1 SGHTA, CDR2 FQGTGA. The CDR3 runs to 16 residues. The ends were cut back, 1 base at V and 4 bases at J, with 14 bases in the middle. The CDR3, as DNA: TGTGCCAGCAGCTTAAATGGGATGACTATTTACAATGAGCAGTTCTTC. Translated, it gives CASSLNGMTIYNEQFF. Complete variable domain (other parts from reference TRBV7-3 and TRBJ2-1): GAGVSQTPSNKVTEKGKYVELRCDPISGHTALYWYRQSLGQGPEFLIYFQGTGAADDSGLPNDRFFAVRPEGSVSTLKIQRTERGDSAVYLCASSLNGMTIYNEQFFGPGTRLTVL.

This clone was recorded a few times. The chain is built from TRBV14 and TRBJ2-3; D is unclear. CDR1 and CDR2 (germline): SGHDN, FVKESK. Trimming left V 4 bases short and J 6 bases short, with 14 bases between. This CDR3 contains 14 residues. DNA of the CDR3: TGTGCCAGCAGCCCCCGGCGGTTCGCGGATACGCAGTATTTT. Protein: CASSPRRFADTQYF.

The chain recombines TRBV6-5 with TRBJ1-1; TRBD1 agrees at 7 bases. Trimming cost V 2 bases and J 1 base; bases outside gene matches: 1. Germline loops: CDR1 MNHEY, CDR2 SVGAGI. The CDR3 is 14 amino acids. The CDR3 sequence is CASSYGTENTEAFF. The DNA of the CDR3 is TGTGCCAGCAGTTACGGGACAGAGAACACTGAAGCTTTCTTT.

This clone was observed a few times. V gene TRBV3-1 (or the pseudogene TRBV3-2) combines with J gene TRBJ2-7; perhaps TRBD1 as D (6 bases). Per the germline V gene, CDR1 is LGHDT and CDR2 is YNNKEL (reference sequence). The CDR3 contains 14 residues. The V end lost 4 bases, the J end lost 0 bases, and 10 bases lay between the germline ends. The CDR3 bases are TGTGCCAGCAGCCGGGGGACATCCTCCTACGAGCAGTACTTC. Its protein product is CASSRGTSSYEQYF.

This clone was counted once. The rearrangement uses TRBV7-9 and TRBJ2-1, with TRBD2 matching over 15 bases. This CDR3 has 16 residues. Germline-derived CDR1 and CDR2 are SEHNR and FQNEAQ (reference sequence). The V segment lost 5 bases and the J segment 5 bases; nucleotides outside the gene matches: 4. The CDR3 region is CASSRGLAGGHNEQFF. The CDR3 region has the DNA TGTGCCAGCAGCAGGGGACTAGCGGGAGGCCACAATGAGCAGTTCTTC.

The chain carries TRBV2 and TRBJ1-5; D unresolved. Germline CDR1 SNHLY, CDR2 FYNNEI. This CDR3 region has 15 residues. V dropped 7 bases and J dropped 4 bases, with 17 bases sitting between them. This chain's CDR3 is CASNLLAGLNQPQHF. As DNA, the CDR3 is TGTGCCAGCAACTTATTGGCAGGCCTAAATCAGCCCCAGCATTTT.

Only a few counts were recorded for this clone. This chain links TRBV6-1 with TRBJ1-1; a weak D match, TRBD1 (5 bases). V gave up 0 bases and J gave up 0 bases, with 20 bases separating them. Germline CDR1 reads MNHNS; CDR2 reads SASEGT. The CDR3 totals 19 residues. The CDR3: CASSEALRGRANMNTEAFF. For the CDR3, the DNA is TGTGCCAGCAGTGAAGCTCTGCGGGGCAGAGCTAACATGAACACTGAAGCTTTCTTT.